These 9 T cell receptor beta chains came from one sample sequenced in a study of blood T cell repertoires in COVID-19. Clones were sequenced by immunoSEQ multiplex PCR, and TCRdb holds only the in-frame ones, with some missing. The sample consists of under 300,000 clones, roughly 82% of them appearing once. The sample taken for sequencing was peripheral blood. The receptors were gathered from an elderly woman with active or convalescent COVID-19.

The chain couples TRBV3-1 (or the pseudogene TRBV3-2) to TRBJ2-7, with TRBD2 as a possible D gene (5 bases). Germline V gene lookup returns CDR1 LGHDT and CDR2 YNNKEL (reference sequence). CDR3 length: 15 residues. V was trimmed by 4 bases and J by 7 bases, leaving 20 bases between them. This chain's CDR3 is CASSPRASKVLEQYF. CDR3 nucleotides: TGTGCCAGCAGCCCACGGGCTAGCAAGGTTCTGGAGCAGTACTTC.

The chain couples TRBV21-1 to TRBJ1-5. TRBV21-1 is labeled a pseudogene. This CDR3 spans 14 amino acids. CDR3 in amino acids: CASSKAKCQYYSDF. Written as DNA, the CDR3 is TGTGCCAGCAGCAAAGCGAAGTGTCAATATTACTCGGATTTT.

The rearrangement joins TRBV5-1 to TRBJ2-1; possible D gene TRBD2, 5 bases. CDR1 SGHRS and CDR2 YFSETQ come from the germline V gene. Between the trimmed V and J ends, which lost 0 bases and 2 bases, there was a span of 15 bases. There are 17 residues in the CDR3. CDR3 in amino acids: CASSLGVSSSAYNEQFF. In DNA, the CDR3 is TGCGCCAGCAGCTTGGGCGTGTCGAGTAGCGCCTACAATGAGCAGTTCTTC.

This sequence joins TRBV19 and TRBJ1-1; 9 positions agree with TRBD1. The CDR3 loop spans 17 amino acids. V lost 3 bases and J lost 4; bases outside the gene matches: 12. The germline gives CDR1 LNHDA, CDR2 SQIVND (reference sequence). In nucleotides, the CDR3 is TGTGCCAGTAGTATCGGGACAGGGAAACTCGGGGGCACTGAAGCTTTCTTT. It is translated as CASSIGTGKLGGTEAFF.

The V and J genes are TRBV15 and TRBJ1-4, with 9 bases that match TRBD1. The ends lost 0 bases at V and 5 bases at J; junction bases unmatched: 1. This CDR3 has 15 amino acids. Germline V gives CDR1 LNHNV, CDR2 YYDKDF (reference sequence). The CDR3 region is CATSRDGTGNEKLFF. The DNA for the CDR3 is TGTGCCACCAGCAGAGACGGGACAGGGAATGAAAAACTGTTTTTT. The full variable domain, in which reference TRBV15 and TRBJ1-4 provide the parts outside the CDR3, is DAMVIQNPRYQVTQFGKPVTLSCSQTLNHNVMYWYQQKSSQAPKLLFHYYDKDFNNEADTPDNFQSRRPNTSFCFLDIRSPGLGDTAMYLCATSRDGTGNEKLFFGSGTQLSVL.

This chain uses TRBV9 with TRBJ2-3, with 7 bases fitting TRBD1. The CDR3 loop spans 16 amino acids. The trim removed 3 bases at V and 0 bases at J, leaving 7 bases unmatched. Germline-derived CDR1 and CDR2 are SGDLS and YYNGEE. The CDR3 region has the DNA TGTGCCAGCAGCGCGGGGACAGAGGTTAGCACAGATACGCAGTATTTT. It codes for CASSAGTEVSTDTQYF.

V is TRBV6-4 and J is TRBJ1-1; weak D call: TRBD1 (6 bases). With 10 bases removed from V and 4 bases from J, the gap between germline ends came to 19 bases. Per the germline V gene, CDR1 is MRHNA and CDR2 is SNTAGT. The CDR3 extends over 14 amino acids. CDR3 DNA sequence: TGTGCCACCACAGTCGACAGGACCTCCACTGAAGCTTTCTTT. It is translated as CATTVDRTSTEAFF.

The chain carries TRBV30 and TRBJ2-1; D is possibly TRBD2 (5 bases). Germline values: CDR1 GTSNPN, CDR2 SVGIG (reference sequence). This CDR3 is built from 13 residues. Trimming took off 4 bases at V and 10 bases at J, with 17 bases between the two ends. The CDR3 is CAWTPEGVWEQFF. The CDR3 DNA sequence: TGTGCCTGGACCCCCGAGGGTGTATGGGAGCAGTTCTTC.

The DNA for the CDR3 is TGTGCCAGCTGGGGCGGGGTGAACGGAAACACCATATATTTT. It encodes CASWGGVNGNTIYF. V gene TRBV28 combines with J gene TRBJ1-3, with D possibly being TRBD1 (5 bases). CDR1 is MDHEN, CDR2 SYDVKM, per germline. This CDR3 is built from 14 residues. V lost 8 bases and J lost 4, with 15 bases in between.